This T cell receptor (beta chain) derives from a study of blood T cells in healthy people across ages (dated by TCRdb to between 2014 and 2017). The study in broad terms: In model experiments, template switching captured roughly one uniquely barcoded TCR beta cDNA molecule for every two T cells. The donors were split into four age groups: young (average around 15 years), middle-aged (more than 35), aged (over 55) and long-lived (over 80). The study analyzed two additional independent replicas of 1 million unique cDNA reads from the same blood draw for two donors, one aged 18 to 30 and one aged 80 or older. The study measured age-related changes in TCR beta repertoire diversity using deep sequencing normalized with unique cDNA molecular identifiers. To avoid experimental bias, donors of different ages were randomly spread across the sequencing lanes.

This clonotype was counted a few times. Its cognate antigen has yet to be identified. No clone much larger than this one lies a single base away; base qualities are absent. Points the paper makes about the study in general: Conclusive comparison of naive and antigen-experienced compartments was prevented by the profiling of bulk unsorted PBMCs. Observed TCR beta diversity per million T cells fell roughly linearly with age, and a significant reduction was already apparent by age approximately 41. There was a strong correlation between observed TCR beta diversity and the percentage of naive T cells measured by flow cytometry. Estimates of total diversity based on one million sequenced T cells were regarded as lower bounds and as underestimates. Because the CMV infection status of the donors was unknown, age-related changes in expanded clonotypes may potentially have been confounded. Compared with the aged group, more naive CD4+ T cells, fewer expanded clones and increased TCR diversity were shown by the long-lived group, suggesting age selection.

The approximately 39 donors, aged about 6 to 100 years, were systemically healthy Caucasian individuals from Russia. Each donor gave about 9.2 milliliters of peripheral blood, drawn into EDTA-treated Vacutainer tubes. PBMCs were isolated by Ficoll-Paque density-gradient centrifugation, with at least 7 million obtained per sample. Total RNA was extracted from PBMCs with Trizol reagent, with at least 5 micrograms obtained per sample. Naive CD45RAhigh/CD27high T cell percentages were measured by flow cytometry on a PBMC aliquot from every donor. Library construction relied on 5' RACE. The listed sequencing device is Illumina HiSeq 2500. A second PCR of roughly 6 to 12 cycles was performed with a sample-barcoded 5' primer and a J-beta primer mix. A template-switch 5' adaptor carrying 12 random nucleotides introduced a unique molecular identifier onto each TCR beta cDNA molecule. Each sample yielded at least 3 million CDR3-containing paired-end reads. First-strand cDNA was synthesized from all RNA with the Mint cDNA synthesis kit, primed by a TRBC-specific oligonucleotide. Following uracil-DNA glycosylase treatment, all cDNA underwent a first 18-cycle PCR with the universal primers M1SS and BC2_uni_R. The source study handled its data this way. Each sample was normalized by randomly selecting 1 million high-quality reads, each carrying a distinct molecular identifier. Reads with shared molecular identifiers were discarded instead of being binned into consensus sequences. MiTCR, with a Q25 quality threshold and the strictest error-elimination algorithm, was used for CDR3 identification, clonotype clustering and error correction. A nonparametric unseen species model with Euler transformation was used to estimate lower-bound total TCR beta diversity. Using fastp trimming at Q25 and MiXCR clonotype assembly, TCRdb reanalyzed the public sequencing data and kept in-frame beta chains. Each CDR3 protein gets just one entry, which takes the most common genes and DNA from the rows behind it. None of the V and J calls come from the authors' own analysis; TCRdb made them. A total of roughly 730,000 distinct CDR3 sequences appear in this sample, 56% of them only once. The top ten clonotypes cover about 26% of the sample.

The sequence was collected from a man aged 35 to 55 in good health. Material: blood.

The bases are TGTGCCAGCAGCGATGGAGGGACAGGGGAAGGTGAGCAGTTCTTC. This yields the protein CASSDGGTGEGEQFF. This receptor chain uses TRBV9 and TRBJ2-1, and 10 bases in between align with TRBD1. CDR1 and CDR2 (SGDLS, YYNGEE) derive from the germline V gene. There are 15 amino acids in the CDR3, from cysteine to phenylalanine inclusive. CDR3 DNA only is kept here, 45 bases in frame from base 1. Here V drops 3 bases and J drops 9 bases, and the junction holds 9 bases not matched to any gene.